This T cell receptor beta chain was profiled in a study of identical twins. Study-wide points: In drawing conclusions, the study used cross-sectional statistical analysis and did not follow the same donors. For out-of-frame beta sequences, excess twin sharing was weaker.

The CDR3 loop spans 14 amino acids. The germline V gene encodes CDR1 SGHRS and CDR2 YFSETQ. With 9 bases removed from V and 4 bases from J, the gap between germline ends came to 16 bases. Each donor (without exception) was a healthy Caucasian. This clonotype was found a few times. No antigen is known for it. The authors used template switching to add a universal primer site and gave cDNA unique molecular identifiers. TCRdb re-called the 5' RACE reads with MiXCR, one entry per CDR3 protein. The sample has 400,000 to 500,000 distinct CDR3 sequences, approximately 14% seen once. This same sample was also taken into another study, of yellow fever vaccine responses in identical twins.

Material for sequencing was CD4+ T cells sorted from blood. This chain joins TRBV5-1 and TRBJ2-2; D may correspond to TRBD1 or TRBD2 (5 bases each). This TCR was recovered from a woman between 18 and 29 years old in good health. CDR3 sequence reads: CATMEAGFTGELFF. In DNA, the CDR3 is TGCGCCACCATGGAGGCAGGGTTCACCGGGGAGCTGTTTTTT.